This entry lists 16 T cell receptor beta chains sequenced from one sample in a study of cytomegalovirus exposure and HLA in healthy donors (dated by TCRdb to the late 2010s). Libraries were constructed by the immunoSEQ multiplex PCR assay. For the multiplex PCR, a mixture combining 60 forward primers for TCR Vbeta segments and 13 reverse primers for TCR Jbeta segments was used. This immuneACCESS table, as held by TCRdb, lists in-frame sequences with V and J called but not all clones. Of the missing ones, under half trace to an unresolved V gene in checked studies; the others have no known cause. This sample lists about 170,000 clones; over 60% were detected once. The ten largest account for 0.6% to 0.95% of the sample. Sequenced sample: PBMCs. Receptors were obtained from a female donor in good health and CMV-seronegative.

The chain employs TRBV15 and TRBJ2-2; possibly TRBD2 for D (5 bases). The V end was cut by 0 bases, the J end by 6 bases, with 11 bases between. CDR1 is LNHNV and CDR2 is YYDKDF in the germline V gene (reference sequence). The CDR3 is 15 residues long. CDR3 loop: CATSRDPGVAGELFF. DNA of the CDR3: TGTGCCACCAGCAGAGATCCCGGGGTGGCCGGGGAGCTGTTTTTT. The variable domain in full, with the rest retrieved from reference TRBV15 and TRBJ2-2, is DAMVIQNPRYQVTQFGKPVTLSCSQTLNHNVMYWYQQKSSQAPKLLFHYYDKDFNNEADTPDNFQSRRPNTSFCFLDIRSPGLGDTAMYLCATSRDPGVAGELFFGEGSRLTVL.

The CDR3 loop reads CASTPSDGTYNEQFF. The CDR3 DNA reads TGTGCCAGCACCCCCTCCGACGGGACCTACAATGAGCAGTTCTTC. V is TRBV6-5 and J is TRBJ2-1, with a possible D match to TRBD2 (5 bases). From germline, CDR1 is MNHEY and CDR2 SVGAGI. V lost 7 bases, J lost 2 bases, and 15 bases lay in between. The CDR3 extends over 15 amino acids.

This chain connects TRBV7-9 to TRBJ2-3, with 8 bases fitting TRBD2. This CDR3 spans 15 amino acids. With 3 bases clipped from V and 4 bases from J, the junction kept 6 bases outside the gene matches. Germline loops: CDR1 SEHNR, CDR2 FQNEAQ (reference sequence). CDR3 nucleotide sequence: TGTGCCAGCAGCTTCCGGCGGGGGGCGGCAGATACGCAGTATTTT. Amino acids: CASSFRRGAADTQYF.

The V gene is TRBV6-5, the J gene TRBJ2-1; D perhaps matches TRBD2 (5 bases). V lost 2 bases and J 1 base, leaving 12 bases between the germline ends. The CDR3 is 16 amino acids. Germline V gene lookup returns CDR1 MNHEY and CDR2 SVGAGI. CDR3 bases: TGTGCCAGCAGTTACGTGGGCGGCGGGTCCTACAATGAGCAGTTCTTC. This sequence encodes CASSYVGGGSYNEQFF.

The J gene is TRBJ1-1, the V gene TRBV2; TRBD1 might be the D (5 bases). The germline CDR1 and CDR2 sequences are SNHLY and FYNNEI. Between the trimmed V and J ends, which lost 0 bases and 1 base, there was a span of 9 bases. This CDR3 is built from 15 residues. The CDR3 bases are TGTGCCAGCAGTGAAGCTCAGGGTGGGAACACTGAAGCTTTCTTT. Translation: CASSEAQGGNTEAFF.

J is TRBJ2-2 and V is TRBV7-9; tentatively, D is TRBD1 (5 bases). The V end lost 5 bases, the J end lost 5 bases, and 15 bases lay between the germline ends. The CDR3 consists of 15 residues. CDR1 is SEHNR, CDR2 FQNEAQ, per germline (reference sequence). The CDR3 protein is CASSPRAGWTGELFF. Written as DNA, the CDR3 is TGTGCCAGCAGCCCAAGGGCAGGGTGGACCGGGGAGCTGTTTTTT.

This chain uses TRBV21-1 with TRBJ2-7; the tabulated D call, TRBD1, remains unverified against the DNA. TRBV21-1 is noted as a pseudogene. The CDR3 consists of 15 residues. As DNA, the CDR3 is TGTGCCAGCAGCCAAGGACAGGTTGCCTCCTACGAGCAGTACTTC. This codes for CASSQGQVASYEQYF.

The CDR3, as DNA: TGTGCCAGCAGCTTCCGGGGAAACAATGAGCAGTTCTTC. Its translation: CASSFRGNNEQFF. The chain recombines TRBV7-2 with TRBJ2-1, with D perhaps matching TRBD2 (5 bases). This CDR3 comprises 13 residues. Germline V gene data show CDR1 as SGHTA and CDR2 as FQGNSA. V was pared by 3 bases and J by 5 bases, with 8 bases between.

In this sample, this clone turned up a few times. The V call is TRBV6-1, the J call TRBJ2-7; 8 bases match TRBD1. Germline CDR1 and CDR2: MNHNS and SASEGT. Losses at the gene ends were 4 bases for V and 5 bases for J; bases not matched to a gene: 4. The CDR3 sequence is 13 residues long. CDR3 loop: CASSGQGNHEQYF. In DNA form, the CDR3 reads TGTGCCAGCAGTGGACAGGGGAACCACGAGCAGTACTTC.

The table lists this clone with a few counts. Because the CDR3 is missing its conserved closing phenylalanine or tryptophan, this is likely a read error. The limits of the CDR3 on the DNA are not certain, so only TCRdb's listed CDR3 is given. V is TRBV19 and J is TRBJ1-5; the D segment call TRBD1 is taken from the table without a DNA check. Germline V CDR1 and CDR2: LNHDA, SQIVND (reference sequence). The CDR3 has 13 residues if both end residues are counted. The CDR3 spells CASSISWQGVVRM.

In its sample, this clone was seen a few times. This chain uses TRBV19 with TRBJ1-6; D unresolved. Between the trimmed V and J ends, which lost 7 bases and 5 bases, there was a span of 15 bases. The germline CDR1 and CDR2 sequences are LNHDA and SQIVND (reference sequence). The CDR3 runs 15 residues. CDR3 amino acids: CASTTPGRNNSPLHF. The CDR3 DNA follows: TGTGCCAGTACCACTCCAGGCAGGAATAATTCACCCCTCCACTTT.

This clone was picked up a small number of times. V usage is TRBV6-1 and J usage is TRBJ2-5; 7 nucleotides match TRBD1. This CDR3 contains 15 residues. After removal of 2 bases from V and 5 bases from J, the junction contained 8 bases not matched to a gene. CDR1 MNHNS and CDR2 SASEGT come from the germline V gene. DNA for the CDR3: TGTGCCAGCAGTGAATTGGGTCGCAGGGGGGAGACCCAGTACTTC. Translating it yields CASSELGRRGETQYF.

The V gene is TRBV5-8, the J gene TRBJ1-5; D is undetermined. The CDR3 contains 16 residues. Trimming shortened V by 4 bases and J by 6 bases, and 20 bases separated the two germline ends. Germline CDR1 SGHTS, CDR2 YDEGEE. The DNA for the CDR3 is TGTGCCAGCAGCCCATGGGAGGGTGGGATCGGTCAGCCCCAGCATTTT. Encoded protein: CASSPWEGGIGQPQHF.

The chain joins TRBV7-8 to TRBJ2-5; D is ambiguous. The CDR3 covers 11 residues. The germline gives CDR1 SGHVS, CDR2 FQNEAQ. V lost 1 base, J lost 10 bases, and 7 bases lay in between. DNA of the CDR3: TGTGCCAGCAGCTTAGGGCCGGGCCAGTACTTC. This encodes CASSLGPGQYF.

The rearrangement joins TRBV7-2 to TRBJ2-3; 9 nucleotides align to TRBD1. Germline CDR1 reads SGHTA; CDR2 reads FQGNSA. CDR3 length equals 16 residues. After removal of 5 bases from V and 0 bases from J, the junction contained 6 bases not matched to a gene. This chain's CDR3 is CASSAAGTGSTDTQYF. DNA of the CDR3: TGTGCCAGCAGCGCTGCCGGGACAGGGAGCACAGATACGCAGTATTTT. Full variable domain (missing parts from reference TRBV7-2 and TRBJ2-3): GAGVSQSPSNKVTEKGKDVELRCDPISGHTALYWYRQSLGQGLEFLIYFQGNSAPDKSGLPSDRFSAERTGGSVSTLTIQRTQQEDSAVYLCASSAAGTGSTDTQYFGPGTRLTVL.

The rearrangement joins TRBV2 to TRBJ2-6; D not certain. V was cut by 8 bases and J by 4 bases, with 12 bases left in between. Germline V lookup: CDR1 SNHLY, CDR2 FYNNEI. The length of the CDR3 is 14 residues. The CDR3 DNA sequence: TGTGCCAGCCCCCCCGCGCGCGGGGCCAACGTCCTGACTTTC. Translation gives CASPPARGANVLTF.